One T cell receptor (beta chain) is described in this entry. Its antigen is undetermined. The record originates from a study of cytomegalovirus exposure and HLA in healthy donors. PCR employed 60 Vbeta and 13 Jbeta primers. Method: immunoSEQ multiplex PCR; TCRdb's copy keeps in-frame clones and lacks some. Among 95,000 to 150,000 clones listed, 55% to 65% were seen once. Study-level results: Across donors, presence/absence analyses took sequencing depth to be roughly uniform. Productive rates of about 90% or about 30% were seen for most TCR beta V segments in an earlier analysis.

The CDR3 totals 14 residues. V trimming: 4 bases; J trimming: 8 bases; junction bases outside the gene matches: 9. CDR1 is LNHDA and CDR2 is SQIVND in the germline V gene (reference sequence). Material for sequencing was PBMCs. The chain has TRBV19 and TRBJ2-7, with 9 positions matching TRBD2. This clonotype was sampled from a man aged 35 to 55 in good health and CMV-seropositive. CDR3 bases: TGTGCCAGTAGTAGTATTGCTAGCGGGAACCAGCAGTACTTC. It codes for CASSSIASGNQQYF.